This is a list of T cell receptor beta chains from one sample in a study of T cell changes during pregnancy in multiple sclerosis. Generated by immunoSEQ multiplex PCR, the TCRdb table keeps only in-frame clones and is missing some. There are about 74,000 clones in the sample; approximately 90% occur only once, and roughly 1.5% lies in the top ten. The sequencing here drew on peripheral blood, taken in the third trimester of pregnancy. The source is a female donor with multiple sclerosis, enrolled in a pregnancy study. Both conserved end residues are part of each CDR3. A D gene is named only where the DNA matches it firmly. Clone sizes are given selectively: once, few, many, or a class where the clone is expanded.

TRBJ2-5 TRBD1 NA TRBV5-4 CASSSPGQGAETQYF TGTGCCAGCAGCTCACCGGGACAGGGGGCCGAGACCCAGTACTTC
TRBJ2-1 NA NA TRBV5-1 CASSLSRLGNEQFF TGCGCCAGCAGCCTATCTAGACTCGGAAATGAGCAGTTCTTC
TRBJ2-7 NA NA TRBV5-1 CASSLVFSAGQYF TGCGCCAGCAGCTTGGTGTTTTCCGCCGGGCAGTACTTC
TRBJ2-7 TRBD2 NA TRBV4-1 CASSRRQGERGVSYEQYF TGCGCCAGCAGCAGACGACAGGGCGAGCGGGGGGTCTCCTACGAGCAGTACTTC
TRBJ1-1 NA NA TRBV30 CAWIPRYTEAFF TGTGCCTGGATCCCGAGGTACACTGAAGCTTTCTTT
TRBJ2-3 TRBD2 once TRBV10-2 CASSDGGASTDTQYF TGCGCCAGCAGTGACGGGGGGGCTAGCACAGATACGCAGTATTTT
TRBJ1-5 NA NA TRBV7-2 CASSSAYRDQPQHF TGTGCCAGCAGCTCCGCTTACCGAGATCAGCCCCAGCATTTT
TRBJ2-5 TRBD2 NA TRBV7-2 CASSLAPSGTSQETQYF TGTGCCAGCAGCTTAGCCCCTAGCGGAACTTCACAAGAGACCCAGTACTTC
TRBJ2-2 NA NA TRBV5-1 CASSSLGEPTGELFF TGCGCCAGCAGCTCCCTCGGGGAACCCACCGGGGAGCTGTTTTTT
TRBJ1-1 NA NA TRBV27 CASSLVYSLNTEAFF TGTGCCAGCAGTTTAGTCTACAGCTTGAACACTGAAGCTTTCTTT
TRBJ2-7 TRBD1 NA TRBV5-6 CASSLETGLYEQYF TGTGCCAGCAGTCTCGAGACAGGGCTCTACGAGCAGTACTTC
TRBJ1-2 NA NA TRBV5-6 CASSLTGYGYTF TGTGCCAGCAGCTTAACGGGCTATGGCTACACCTTC
TRBJ1-1 NA few TRBV27 CASSFLRENTEAFF TGTGCCAGCAGTTTTCTCAGGGAGAACACTGAAGCTTTCTTT
TRBJ2-2 TRBD1 NA TRBV12-5 CASGFLYRGRGGELFF TGTGCTAGTGGTTTTCTCTACAGGGGGCGTGGCGGGGAGCTGTTTTTT
TRBJ1-1 NA NA TRBV5-5 CASGQLNTEAFF TGTGCCAGCGGACAGCTGAACACTGAAGCTTTCTTT
TRBJ1-3 NA NA TRBV5-5 CASSIGQPRSGNTIYF TGTGCCAGCAGCATCGGACAGCCTCGCTCTGGAAACACCATATATTTT
TRBJ1-4 NA NA TRBV7-9 CASSLGYNEKLFF TGTGCCAGCAGCTTAGGCTACAATGAAAAACTGTTTTTT
TRBJ1-3 NA NA TRBV6-5 CASSYSIRGTGNTIYF TGTGCCAGCAGTTACTCGATCCGGGGAACTGGAAACACCATATATTTT
TRBJ2-2 TRBD1 NA TRBV7-9 CASIPGQGGMNTGELFF TGTGCCAGCATCCCCGGACAGGGTGGAATGAACACCGGGGAGCTGTTTTTT
TRBJ2-3 TRBD1 NA TRBV10-2 CASSDRDRDSHTQYF TGCGCCAGCAGTGATCGGGACAGGGACTCCCATACGCAGTATTTT
TRBJ2-7 NA NA TRBV7-8 CASSLAEGEQYF TGTGCCAGCAGCTTAGCGGAGGGGGAGCAGTACTTC
TRBJ1-6 NA NA TRBV7-8 CASSLVQNSPLHF TGTGCCAGCAGCTTAGTTCAGAATTCACCCCTCCACTTT